This TCR beta chain comes out of a study of long-term antiretroviral therapy in people with HIV. By its share, this clone is medium-sized. With survey level as its setting, the immunoSEQ assay was v3.0. Profiled with immunoSEQ multiplex PCR; TCRdb holds only in-frame clones, not every one. This sample has around 20,000 clones, with approximately 83% found just once. The CDR3 loop spans 15 amino acids. Germline loops: CDR1 MNHEY, CDR2 SMNVEV (reference sequence). Trimming removed 3 bases from V and 4 bases from J, with 13 bases in between. The source of this sequence is a man aged 18-30 years with HIV. The chain couples TRBV27 to TRBJ2-1; either TRBD1 or TRBD2 may supply D (5 bases each). The sequencing used unsorted PBMCs, collected 0.5 years before starting antiretroviral therapy. CDR3 sequence reads: CASSFEWGMYNEQFF. The CDR3 DNA follows: TGTGCCAGCAGTTTTGAGTGGGGGATGTACAATGAGCAGTTCTTC.